Below, 22 T cell receptor beta chains from the same sample are listed, as sequenced in a study of early T cells in non-severe SARS-CoV-2 infection. TCRdb passed the 5' RACE reads through MiXCR, listing each CDR3 protein once. Here the sample spans about 100,000 distinct CDR3 sequences, roughly 13% being singletons. The specimen sequenced was whole blood. The receptors here all came from an adult who was a healthcare worker with PCR-confirmed SARS-CoV-2 infection or an uninfected control (not recorded which).

This chain links TRBV4-1 with TRBJ1-5; the D is unclear. The CDR3 is made up of 14 amino acids. From germline, CDR1 is MGHRA and CDR2 YSYEKL. Deletions cut 8 bases from V and 0 bases from J, with 11 bases between. The CDR3 spells CASSLLGSNQPQHF. For the CDR3, the DNA is TGCGCCAGCTCCCTTCTCGGTAGCAATCAGCCCCAGCATTTT.

This clonotype was observed many times. This chain's CDR3 is CASSFPQLNRDTTLSSGANVLTF. CDR3 nucleotide sequence: TGCGCCAGCAGCTTCCCTCAACTAAACAGGGACACCACCCTATCGTCTGGGGCCAACGTCCTGACTTTC. The chain employs TRBV5-1 and TRBJ2-6; tentatively, D is TRBD1 (6 bases). Germline CDR1 and CDR2: SGHRS and YFSETQ. The CDR3 is made up of 23 amino acids. V was clipped by 2 bases and J by 1 base, with 31 bases between them.

CDR3 sequence: CASSPPSGVQGKLFF. The CDR3 bases are TGTGCCAGCTCACCACCGTCGGGGGTCCAAGGAAAACTGTTTTTT. V is TRBV18 and J is TRBJ1-4; maybe TRBD1 (5 bases). In germline, CDR1 is KGHSH, CDR2 LQKENI. CDR3 length: 15 residues. Trimming stripped 0 bases from V and 10 bases from J, with 15 bases between.

This clonotype occurred a few times. V and J are TRBV5-1 and TRBJ2-7, with 9 positions matching TRBD1. V lost 3 bases and J lost 3; bases outside the gene matches: 4. The germline CDR1 and CDR2 sequences are SGHRS and YFSETQ. This CDR3 spans 14 amino acids. The CDR3 loop reads CASSSPTGGYEQYF. In nucleotides, the CDR3 is TGCGCCAGCAGCTCACCGACAGGGGGCTACGAGCAGTACTTC.

This rearrangement joins TRBV29-1 to TRBJ2-5; D is uncertain. This CDR3 is built from 13 residues. V lost 3 bases to trimming and J lost 1 base, with 9 bases between them. From germline, CDR1 is SQVTM and CDR2 ANQGSEA. As DNA, the CDR3 is TGCAGCGTTGACTACTTTCGCCAAGAGACCCAGTACTTC. This sequence encodes CSVDYFRQETQYF.

The chain combines TRBV4-2 with TRBJ2-1, with no clear D. CDR3 length equals 16 residues. CDR1 and CDR2 from the germline V gene are LGHNA and YNFKEQ. With 0 bases removed from V and 0 bases from J, the gap between germline ends came to 9 bases. The CDR3 DNA reads as TGTGCCAGCAGCCAAGATCTAACGGGCTCCTACAATGAGCAGTTCTTC. Its protein product is CASSQDLTGSYNEQFF.

This clonotype was seen at least ten times. This rearrangement joins TRBV28 to TRBJ1-2; D might be TRBD1 (6 bases). Germline CDR1 is MDHEN and CDR2 is SYDVKM. There are 13 residues in the CDR3. The V and J ends lost 6 bases and 2 bases respectively, with 10 bases between them. The CDR3 spells CASSTQGNYGYTF. The DNA for the CDR3 is TGTGCCAGCAGCACACAGGGAAACTATGGCTACACCTTC.

The chain carries TRBV29-1 and TRBJ2-1; no clear D gene. Per germline, CDR1 SQVTM and CDR2 ANQGSEA. V was cut by 6 bases and J by 7 bases, with 16 bases left in between. The CDR3 is 13 residues long. The CDR3 DNA follows: TGCAGCGTCCAGGAAAGGGCCGGGAATGAGCAGTTCTTC. Residues: CSVQERAGNEQFF.

This clonotype occurred many times. For the CDR3, the DNA is TGTGCCAGCAGCGAAGTAGCGGGACTAGGGAGCCCAGATACGCAGTATTTT. Translated, it gives CASSEVAGLGSPDTQYF. The chain joins TRBV9 to TRBJ2-3; 8 nucleotides agree with TRBD2. CDR3 length equals 17 residues. V shed 3 bases, J shed 4 bases, and the junction held 13 bases outside the gene matches. Germline assignment: CDR1 SGDLS and CDR2 YYNGEE.

This clonotype was counted only a few times. The chain has TRBV7-9 and TRBJ1-2; TRBD1 matches at 8 bases. Germline V gene sequence: CDR1 SEHNR, CDR2 FQNEAQ (reference sequence). The J segment lost 2 bases and the V segment lost 2 bases, leaving 10 bases of the junction unmatched. CDR3 size: 17 residues. The CDR3 DNA follows: TGTGCCAGCAGCTTAACCGGGACAGGTCGAATCAACTATGGCTACACCTTC. Amino acid sequence: CASSLTGTGRINYGYTF. The whole variable domain, filled in from reference TRBV7-9 and TRBJ1-2, reads DTGVSQNPRHKITKRGQNVTFRCDPISEHNRLYWYRQTLGQGPEFLTYFQNEAQLEKSRLLSDRFSAERPKGSFSTLEIQRTEQGDSAMYLCASSLTGTGRINYGYTFGSGTRLTVV.

The gene calls are TRBV6-2 or TRBV6-3 and TRBJ1-1; 9 positions match TRBD1. This CDR3 is built from 11 residues. V shed 6 bases and J 12 bases; nucleotides not matched to a gene: 5. Germline assignment: CDR1 MNHEY and CDR2 SVGEGT. Here the CDR3 reads CASSNGQGTFF. CDR3 in DNA: TGTGCCAGCAGCAACGGACAGGGGACTTTCTTT.

This clonotype was seen a handful of times. The chain is built from TRBV29-1 and TRBJ1-1; 8 bases match TRBD1. V was pared by 4 bases and J by 3 bases, with 4 bases of the junction left unmatched. The V gene's germline CDR1 is SQVTM and CDR2 ANQGSEA. The CDR3 is made up of 13 amino acids. The CDR3 coding sequence is TGCAGCGTTGTAGAACAGGGGGACACTGAAGCTTTCTTT. Translation gives CSVVEQGDTEAFF.

This clonotype occurred many times. The chain combines TRBV28 with TRBJ2-7; 9 bases line up with TRBD1. V lost 8 bases to trimming and J lost 6 bases; unmatched junction nucleotides: 11. Germline V CDR1 and CDR2: MDHEN, SYDVKM. This CDR3 is built from 14 residues. This CDR3 is CASSTGGVVSEQYF. The CDR3 DNA follows: TGTGCCAGCTCTACAGGGGGCGTGGTGAGCGAGCAGTACTTC.

The gene calls are TRBV13 and TRBJ1-4, with 7 bases that match TRBD1. The CDR3 is made up of 15 amino acids. The germline CDR1 and CDR2 sequences are PRHDT and FYEKMQ (reference sequence). The ends lost 4 bases at V and 8 bases at J; junction bases unmatched: 10. This CDR3 reads CASSSGRGLREKLFF. DNA of the CDR3: TGTGCCAGCAGCTCCGGGAGGGGGCTAAGAGAAAAACTGTTTTTT.

This clonotype was detected ten times or more. The J gene is TRBJ1-5, the V gene TRBV10-1; weak D call: TRBD1 (6 bases). The germline CDR1 and CDR2 sequences are WNHNN and SYGVQD (reference sequence). Trimming shortened V by 6 bases and J by 4 bases, and 19 bases separated the two germline ends. The CDR3 has 16 residues. The CDR3 is CASRTPIRGVNQPQHF. In DNA form, the CDR3 reads TGCGCCAGCAGAACGCCAATCAGGGGTGTGAATCAGCCCCAGCATTTT.

This clonotype appeared many times. The chain combines TRBV19 with TRBJ2-3; D not certain. V shed 5 bases and J shed 1 base, with 7 bases lying between them. The CDR3 has 13 residues. Germline lookup yields CDR1 LNHDA and CDR2 SQIVND (reference sequence). In nucleotides, the CDR3 is TGTGCCAGTAGTGAAGGCGGCACAGATACGCAGTATTTT. It translates to CASSEGGTDTQYF. The full variable domain, rest sourced from reference TRBV19 and TRBJ2-3, is DGGITQSPKYLFRKEGQNVTLSCEQNLNHDAMYWYRQDPGQGLRLIYYSQIVNDFQKGDIAEGYSVSREKKESFPLTVTSAQKNPTAFYLCASSEGGTDTQYFGPGTRLTVL.

This clonotype was counted at least ten times. The chain joins TRBV20-1 to TRBJ2-1; 7 bases fit TRBD2. Germline V gene sequence: CDR1 DFQATT, CDR2 SNEGSKA (reference sequence). The V gene end was trimmed by 1 base and the J gene end by 8 bases; junction bases not matched to a gene: 5. This CDR3 region has 13 residues. As DNA, the CDR3 is TGCAGTGCTAGAGTTCTAGCGGAGGATGAGCAGTTCTTC. Translation gives CSARVLAEDEQFF.

This clonotype showed up many times. This rearrangement joins TRBV20-1 to TRBJ1-1; 8 bases line up with TRBD1. Losses at the gene ends were 5 bases for V and 4 bases for J; bases not matched to a gene: 6. This CDR3 is 13 amino acids long. The germline V gene has CDR1 DFQATT and CDR2 SNEGSKA (reference sequence). The CDR3 protein is CSASGQGGTEAFF. The CDR3 DNA sequence: TGCAGTGCTTCAGGACAGGGAGGCACTGAAGCTTTCTTT.

The chain couples TRBV29-1 to TRBJ2-1; TRBD1 matches 9 bases. The V segment lost 3 bases and the J segment 5 bases; nucleotides outside the gene matches: 8. This CDR3 is built from 15 residues. CDR1 and CDR2 from the germline V gene are SQVTM and ANQGSEA. This CDR3 reads CSVEGGTGFNNEQFF. The CDR3 DNA reads as TGCAGCGTTGAGGGGGGGACAGGGTTTAACAATGAGCAGTTCTTC.

This clonotype was seen ten or more times. The chain joins TRBV30 to TRBJ2-1; a weak D match, TRBD2 (5 bases). The V end lost 1 base, the J end lost 4 bases, and 14 bases lay between the germline ends. Per germline, CDR1 GTSNPN and CDR2 SVGIG (reference sequence). The CDR3 has 15 residues. The CDR3 nucleotides read TGTGCCTGGAGTGATCCCGGGGATAGGTACAATGAGCAGTTCTTC. This gives the protein CAWSDPGDRYNEQFF.

This chain uses TRBV28 with TRBJ2-1; possibly TRBD2 for D (5 bases). Germline CDR1 reads MDHEN; CDR2 reads SYDVKM. The CDR3 length is 13 residues. The V gene lost 8 bases and the J gene lost 9 bases, with 17 bases spanning the gap. The CDR3 bases are TGTGCCAGCTCTCGGACGAGGGCTCGTGAGCAGTTCTTC. It specifies CASSRTRAREQFF.

The CDR3 is CASIIPGQNTGELFF. Written as DNA, the CDR3 is TGTGCCAGCATCATACCGGGACAGAACACCGGGGAGCTGTTTTTT. The chain carries TRBV21-1 and TRBJ2-2; the DNA was not compared with TRBD1, the D call given in the table. TRBV21-1 is tagged as a pseudogene. This CDR3 spans 15 amino acids.